This section outlines one T cell receptor beta chain sequence together with its context. Authors' data handling: Reference gene primer amplification gave estimated nucleated cell counts. Method: immunoSEQ multiplex PCR; TCRdb's copy keeps in-frame clones and lacks some. That table furnishes V, J and clone size, whereas the DNA furnished D and trimming. Found here are about 83,000 clones, 90% of them singletons; the top ten hold roughly 15%. The sample comes from a study of blood T cell repertoires in COVID-19. Study-level background: Samples representing acute and convalescent COVID-19 were sourced from the United States, Italy and Spain. Sample material is recorded as cDNA or gDNA derived from T cells, B-cell-depleted T cells, or PBMCs.

Trimming took 6 bases from V and 2 from J; bases not matched to a gene: 8. CDR3 length: 15 residues. Germline CDR1 reads MNHEY; CDR2 reads SVGAGI. The specimen was peripheral blood. The chain uses TRBV6-5 and TRBJ2-3; 7 bases fit TRBD2. This clonotype was sampled from an elderly woman with active or convalescent COVID-19. The CDR3 loop is CASSFSGSYTDTQYF. The CDR3 coding sequence is TGTGCCAGCAGCTTTAGCGGGTCGTACACAGATACGCAGTATTTT.